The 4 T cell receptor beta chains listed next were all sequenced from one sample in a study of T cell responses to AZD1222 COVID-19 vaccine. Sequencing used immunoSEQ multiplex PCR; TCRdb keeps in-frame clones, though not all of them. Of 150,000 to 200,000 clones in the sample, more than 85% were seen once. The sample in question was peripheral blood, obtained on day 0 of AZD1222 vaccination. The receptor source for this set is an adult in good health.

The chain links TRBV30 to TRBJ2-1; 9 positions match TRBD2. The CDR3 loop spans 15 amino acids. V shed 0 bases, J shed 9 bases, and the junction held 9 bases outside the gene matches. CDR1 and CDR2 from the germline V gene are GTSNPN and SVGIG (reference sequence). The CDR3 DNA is TGTGCCTGGAGTGTATCGAGGCTAGCGGGAACTGAGCAGTTCTTC. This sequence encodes CAWSVSRLAGTEQFF.

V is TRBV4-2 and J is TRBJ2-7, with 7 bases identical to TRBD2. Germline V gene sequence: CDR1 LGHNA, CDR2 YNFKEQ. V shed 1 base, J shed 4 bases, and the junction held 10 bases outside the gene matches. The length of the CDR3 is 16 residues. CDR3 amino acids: CASSQGLAQIKYEQYF. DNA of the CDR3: TGTGCCAGCAGCCAAGGACTAGCTCAGATCAAATACGAGCAGTACTTC.

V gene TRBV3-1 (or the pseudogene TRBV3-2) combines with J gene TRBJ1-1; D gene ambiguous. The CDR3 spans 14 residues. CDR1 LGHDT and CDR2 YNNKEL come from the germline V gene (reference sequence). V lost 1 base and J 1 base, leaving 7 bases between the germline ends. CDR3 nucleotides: TGTGCCAGCAGCCAAGTACTGGGGAACACTGAAGCTTTCTTT. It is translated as CASSQVLGNTEAFF.

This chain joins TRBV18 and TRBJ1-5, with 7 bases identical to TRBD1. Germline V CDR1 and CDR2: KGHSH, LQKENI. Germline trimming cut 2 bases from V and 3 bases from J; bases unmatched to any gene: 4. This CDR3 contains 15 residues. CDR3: CASSPATGPNQPQHF. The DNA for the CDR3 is TGTGCCAGCTCACCAGCGACAGGGCCCAATCAGCCCCAGCATTTT.